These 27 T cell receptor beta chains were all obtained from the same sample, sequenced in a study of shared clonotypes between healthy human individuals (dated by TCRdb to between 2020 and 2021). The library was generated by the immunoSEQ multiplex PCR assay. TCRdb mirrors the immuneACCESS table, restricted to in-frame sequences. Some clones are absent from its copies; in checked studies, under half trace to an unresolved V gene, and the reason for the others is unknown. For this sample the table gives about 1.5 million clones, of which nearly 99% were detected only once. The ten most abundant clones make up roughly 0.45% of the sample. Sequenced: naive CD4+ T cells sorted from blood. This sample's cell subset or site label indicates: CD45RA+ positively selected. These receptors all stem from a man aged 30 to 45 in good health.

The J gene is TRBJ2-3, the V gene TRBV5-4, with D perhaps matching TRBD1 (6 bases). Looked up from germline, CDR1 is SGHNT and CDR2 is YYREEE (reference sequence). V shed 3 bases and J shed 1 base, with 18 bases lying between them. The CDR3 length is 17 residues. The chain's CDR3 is CASSSNSLPGGTDTQYF. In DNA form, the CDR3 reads TGTGCCAGCAGCTCGAACAGTCTTCCAGGGGGCACAGATACGCAGTATTTT.

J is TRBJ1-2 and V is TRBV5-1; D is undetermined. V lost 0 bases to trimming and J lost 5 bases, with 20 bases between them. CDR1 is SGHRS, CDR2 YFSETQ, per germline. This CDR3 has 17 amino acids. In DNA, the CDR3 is TGCGCCAGCAGCTTGGCGGTAGCCAACGCGGCGGAATATGGCTACACCTTC. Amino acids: CASSLAVANAAEYGYTF.

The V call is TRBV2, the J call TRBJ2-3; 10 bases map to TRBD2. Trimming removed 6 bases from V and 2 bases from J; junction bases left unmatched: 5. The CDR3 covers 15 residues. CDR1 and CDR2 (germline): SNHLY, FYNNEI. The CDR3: CASRGLARPTDTQYF. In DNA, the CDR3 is TGTGCCAGCAGGGGACTAGCGAGACCCACAGATACGCAGTATTTT.

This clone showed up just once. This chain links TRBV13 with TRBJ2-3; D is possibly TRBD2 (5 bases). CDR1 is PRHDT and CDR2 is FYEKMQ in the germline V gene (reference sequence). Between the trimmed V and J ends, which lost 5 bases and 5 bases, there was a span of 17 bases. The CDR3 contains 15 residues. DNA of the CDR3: TGTGCCAGCAGCCTACCTAGGGCGGCGGGAGATACGCAGTATTTT. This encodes CASSLPRAAGDTQYF.

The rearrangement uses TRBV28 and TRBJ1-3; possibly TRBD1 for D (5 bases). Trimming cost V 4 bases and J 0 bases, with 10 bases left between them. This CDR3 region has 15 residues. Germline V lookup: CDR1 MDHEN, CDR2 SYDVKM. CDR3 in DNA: TGTGCCAGCAGTTGGGACCCCGACTCTGGAAACACCATATATTTT. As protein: CASSWDPDSGNTIYF.

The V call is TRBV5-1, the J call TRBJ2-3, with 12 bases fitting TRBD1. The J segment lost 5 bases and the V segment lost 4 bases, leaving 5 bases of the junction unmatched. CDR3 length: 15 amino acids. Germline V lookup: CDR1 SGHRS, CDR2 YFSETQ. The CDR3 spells CASSGTGGVGDTQYF. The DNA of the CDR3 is TGCGCCAGCAGCGGGACAGGGGGCGTCGGAGATACGCAGTATTTT.

The CDR3 here is CATSRGIGSGNQPQHF. The CDR3 DNA reads as TGTGCCACCAGCAGAGGGATTGGAAGTGGGAATCAGCCCCAGCATTTT. The chain is built from TRBV15 and TRBJ1-5; unclear D gene. Germline CDR1 and CDR2: LNHNV and YYDKDF (reference sequence). The V end lost 1 base, the J end lost 4 bases, and 14 bases lay between the germline ends. The CDR3 is made up of 16 amino acids. The full variable domain, its missing parts supplied by reference TRBV15 and TRBJ1-5, is DAMVIQNPRYQVTQFGKPVTLSCSQTLNHNVMYWYQQKSSQAPKLLFHYYDKDFNNEADTPDNFQSRRPNTSFCFLDIRSPGLGDTAMYLCATSRGIGSGNQPQHFGDGTRLSIL.

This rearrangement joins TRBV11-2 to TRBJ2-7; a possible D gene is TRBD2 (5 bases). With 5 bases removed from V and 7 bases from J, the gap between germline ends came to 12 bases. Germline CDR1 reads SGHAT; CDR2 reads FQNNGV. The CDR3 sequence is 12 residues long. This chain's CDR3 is CASSDYYQEQYF. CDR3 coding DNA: TGTGCCAGCAGCGACTACTACCAAGAGCAGTACTTC.

CDR3 DNA sequence: TGTGCCAGCAGCCTTGGACTAGCGGGAGACTACGAGCAGTACTTC. Encoded protein: CASSLGLAGDYEQYF. The V gene is TRBV7-3, the J gene TRBJ2-7; 13 bases are shared with TRBD2. CDR1 is SGHTA and CDR2 is FQGTGA in the germline V gene. The CDR3 runs 15 residues. J was trimmed by 3 bases and V by 5 bases; bases with no gene match: 4.

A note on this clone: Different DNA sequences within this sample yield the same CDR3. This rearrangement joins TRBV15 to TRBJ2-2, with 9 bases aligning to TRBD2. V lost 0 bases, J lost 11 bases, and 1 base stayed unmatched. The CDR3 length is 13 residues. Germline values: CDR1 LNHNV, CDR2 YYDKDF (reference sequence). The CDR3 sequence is CATSRDLAGELFF. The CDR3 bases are TGTGCCACCAGCAGAGACCTAGCGGGAGAGCTGTTTTTT.

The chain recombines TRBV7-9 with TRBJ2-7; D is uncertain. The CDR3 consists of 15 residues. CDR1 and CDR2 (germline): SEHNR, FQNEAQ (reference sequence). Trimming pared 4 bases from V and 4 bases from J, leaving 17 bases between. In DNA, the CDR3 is TGTGCCAGCAGCTCGCCCGCAAAATCGCGGTACGAGCAGTACTTC. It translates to CASSSPAKSRYEQYF.

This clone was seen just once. CDR3 region: CASAPAFTSYGYTF. CDR3 coding DNA: TGTGCCAGCGCCCCGGCCTTTACCTCCTATGGCTACACCTTC. The chain uses TRBV9 and TRBJ1-2; D is unresolved. Trimming removed 7 bases at V and 4 bases at J, with 17 bases between. The germline CDR1 and CDR2 sequences are SGDLS and YYNGEE. The CDR3 runs 14 residues.

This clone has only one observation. This CDR3 reads CASWGQAGNEQFF. As DNA, the CDR3 is TGTGCCAGCTGGGGGCAGGCCGGCAATGAGCAGTTCTTC. This chain joins TRBV27 and TRBJ2-1, with a weak D call TRBD1 (6 bases). Trimming took 8 bases from V and 6 from J, leaving 14 bases between them. The CDR3 length is 13 residues. Germline assignment: CDR1 MNHEY and CDR2 SMNVEV (reference sequence).

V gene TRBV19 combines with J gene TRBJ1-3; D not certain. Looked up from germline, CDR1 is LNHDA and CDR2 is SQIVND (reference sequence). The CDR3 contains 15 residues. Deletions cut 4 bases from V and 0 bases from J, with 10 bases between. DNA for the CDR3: TGTGCCAGTAGTACCCCAGGAACCTCTGGAAACACCATATATTTT. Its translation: CASSTPGTSGNTIYF.

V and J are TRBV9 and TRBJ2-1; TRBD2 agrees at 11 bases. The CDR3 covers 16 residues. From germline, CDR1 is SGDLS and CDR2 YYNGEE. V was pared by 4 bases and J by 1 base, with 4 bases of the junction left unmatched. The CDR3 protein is CASSYRLAGSYNEQFF. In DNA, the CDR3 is TGTGCCAGCAGCTACCGACTAGCGGGGTCCTACAATGAGCAGTTCTTC.

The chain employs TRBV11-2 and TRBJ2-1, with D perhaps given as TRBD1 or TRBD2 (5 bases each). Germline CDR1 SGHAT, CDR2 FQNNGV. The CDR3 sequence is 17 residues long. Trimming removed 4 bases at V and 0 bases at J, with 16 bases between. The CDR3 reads CASSYMSGASSYNEQFF. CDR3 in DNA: TGTGCCAGCAGCTACATGTCCGGGGCTAGCTCCTACAATGAGCAGTTCTTC.

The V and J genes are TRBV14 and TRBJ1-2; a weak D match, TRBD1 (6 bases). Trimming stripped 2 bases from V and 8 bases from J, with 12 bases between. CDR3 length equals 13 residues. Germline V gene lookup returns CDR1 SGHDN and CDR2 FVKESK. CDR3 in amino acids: CASSQQQGDGYTF. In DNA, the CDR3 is TGTGCCAGCAGCCAACAACAGGGAGACGGCTACACCTTC.

Written as DNA, the CDR3 is TGCGCCAGCAGCTTGGGCACTTTGGACAGAACTAGCTCCTACGAGCAGTACTTC. This gives the protein CASSLGTLDRTSSYEQYF. The chain links TRBV5-1 to TRBJ2-7, with a possible D match to TRBD1 (6 bases). This CDR3 has 18 amino acids. Trimming took 0 bases from V and 0 from J, leaving 19 bases between them. Germline CDR1 SGHRS, CDR2 YFSETQ.

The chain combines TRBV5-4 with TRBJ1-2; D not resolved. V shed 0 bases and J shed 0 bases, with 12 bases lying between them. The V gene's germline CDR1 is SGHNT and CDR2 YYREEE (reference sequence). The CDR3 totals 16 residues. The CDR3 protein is CASSLDEGASNYGYTF. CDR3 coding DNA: TGTGCCAGCAGCTTGGATGAGGGCGCGTCTAACTATGGCTACACCTTC.

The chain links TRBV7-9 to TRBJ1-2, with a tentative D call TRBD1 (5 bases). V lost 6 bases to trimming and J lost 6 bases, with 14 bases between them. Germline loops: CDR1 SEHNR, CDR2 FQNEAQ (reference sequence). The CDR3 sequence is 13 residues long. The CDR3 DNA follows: TGTGCCAGCAGATACGGGGGTTCTGATGGCTACACCTTC. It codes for CASRYGGSDGYTF.

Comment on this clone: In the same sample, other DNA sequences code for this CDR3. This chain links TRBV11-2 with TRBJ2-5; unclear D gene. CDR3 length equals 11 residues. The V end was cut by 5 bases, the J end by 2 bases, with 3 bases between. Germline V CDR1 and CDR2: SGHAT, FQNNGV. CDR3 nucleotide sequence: TGTGCCAGCAGCCCTCAAGAGACCCAGTACTTC. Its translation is CASSPQETQYF. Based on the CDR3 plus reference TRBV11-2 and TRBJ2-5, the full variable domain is EAGVAQSPRYKIIEKRQSVAFWCNPISGHATLYWYQQILGQGPKLLIQFQNNGVVDDSQLPKDRFSAERLKGVDSTLKIQPAKLEDSAVYLCASSPQETQYFGPGTRLLVL.

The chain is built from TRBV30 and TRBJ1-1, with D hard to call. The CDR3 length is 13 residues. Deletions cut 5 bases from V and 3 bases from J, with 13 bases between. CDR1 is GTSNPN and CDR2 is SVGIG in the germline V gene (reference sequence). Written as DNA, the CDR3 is TGTGCCTGGGCCCGGGGATGGGACACTGAAGCTTTCTTT. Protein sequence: CAWARGWDTEAFF.

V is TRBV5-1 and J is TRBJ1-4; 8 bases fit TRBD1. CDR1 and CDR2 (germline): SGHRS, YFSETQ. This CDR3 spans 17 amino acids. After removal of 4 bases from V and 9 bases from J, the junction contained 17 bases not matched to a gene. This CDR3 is CASSDTTGTGGRKKLFF. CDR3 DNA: TGCGCCAGCAGCGACACGACTGGGACAGGCGGAAGGAAAAAACTGTTTTTT.

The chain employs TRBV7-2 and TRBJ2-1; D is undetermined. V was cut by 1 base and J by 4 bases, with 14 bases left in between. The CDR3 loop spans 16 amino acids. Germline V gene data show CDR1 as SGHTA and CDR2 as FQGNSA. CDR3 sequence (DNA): TGTGCCAGCAGCTTAGTGGGCATCCGAGCGTACAATGAGCAGTTCTTC. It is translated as CASSLVGIRAYNEQFF.

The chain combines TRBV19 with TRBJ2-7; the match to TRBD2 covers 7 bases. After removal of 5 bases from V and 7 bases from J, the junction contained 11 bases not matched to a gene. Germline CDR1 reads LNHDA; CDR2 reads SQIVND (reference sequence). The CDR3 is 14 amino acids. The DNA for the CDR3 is TGTGCCAGTAGTCAGCGGGGAACTCTACGGGAGCAGTACTTC. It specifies CASSQRGTLREQYF.

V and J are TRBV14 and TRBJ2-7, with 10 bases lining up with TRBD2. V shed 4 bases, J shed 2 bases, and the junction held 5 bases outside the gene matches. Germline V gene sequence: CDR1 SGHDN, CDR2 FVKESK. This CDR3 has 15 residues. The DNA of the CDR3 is TGTGCCAGCAGCCCCCTAGCGGGAGTCGCCTACGAGCAGTACTTC. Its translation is CASSPLAGVAYEQYF.

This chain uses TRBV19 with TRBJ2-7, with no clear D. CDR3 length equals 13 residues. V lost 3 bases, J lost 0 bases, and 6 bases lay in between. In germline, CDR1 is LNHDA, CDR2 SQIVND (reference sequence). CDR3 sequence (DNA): TGTGCCAGTAGTATGCTGAGCTCCTACGAGCAGTACTTC. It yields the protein CASSMLSSYEQYF.